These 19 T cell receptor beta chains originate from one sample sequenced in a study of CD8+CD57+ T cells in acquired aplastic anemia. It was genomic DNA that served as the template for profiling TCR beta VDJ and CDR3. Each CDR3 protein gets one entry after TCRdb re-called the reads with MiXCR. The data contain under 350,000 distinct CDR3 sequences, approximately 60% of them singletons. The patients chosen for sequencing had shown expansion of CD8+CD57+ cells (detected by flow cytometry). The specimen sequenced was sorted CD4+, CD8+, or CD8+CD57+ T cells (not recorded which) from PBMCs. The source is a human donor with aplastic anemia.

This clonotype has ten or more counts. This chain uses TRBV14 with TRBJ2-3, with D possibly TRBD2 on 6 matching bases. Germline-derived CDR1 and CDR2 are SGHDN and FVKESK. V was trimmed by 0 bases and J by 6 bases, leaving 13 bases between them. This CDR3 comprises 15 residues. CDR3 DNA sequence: TGTGCCAGCAGCCAAGATCGGGCAGGGAGGGATACGCAGTATTTT. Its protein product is CASSQDRAGRDTQYF.

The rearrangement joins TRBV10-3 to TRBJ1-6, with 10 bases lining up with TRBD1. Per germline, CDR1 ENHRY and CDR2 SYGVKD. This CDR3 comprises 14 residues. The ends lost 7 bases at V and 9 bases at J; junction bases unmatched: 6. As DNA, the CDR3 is TGTGCCATCACCGAGGGACAGGGGATTTCACCCCTCCACTTT. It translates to CAITEGQGISPLHF.

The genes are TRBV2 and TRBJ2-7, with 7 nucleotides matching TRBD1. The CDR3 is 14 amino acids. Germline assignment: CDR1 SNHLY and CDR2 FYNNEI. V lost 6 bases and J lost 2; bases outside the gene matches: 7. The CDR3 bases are TGTGCCAGCAGCCCCAAGACAGGGACCTACGAGCAGTACTTC. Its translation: CASSPKTGTYEQYF.

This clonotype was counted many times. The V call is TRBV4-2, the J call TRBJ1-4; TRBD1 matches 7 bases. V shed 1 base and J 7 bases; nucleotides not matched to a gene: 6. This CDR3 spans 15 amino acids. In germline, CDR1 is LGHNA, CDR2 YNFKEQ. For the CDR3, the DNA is TGTGCCAGCAGCCAAGGAGACAGGGACGGTGAAAAACTGTTTTTT. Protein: CASSQGDRDGEKLFF.

CDR3 region: CASGLSRETQYF. As DNA, the CDR3 is TGTGCTAGTGGTTTGAGTAGGGAGACCCAGTACTTC. The chain is built from TRBV12-5 and TRBJ2-5; D remains ambiguous. The V end lost 2 bases, the J end lost 5 bases, and 6 bases lay between the germline ends. CDR1 LGHNT and CDR2 FRNRAP come from the germline V gene. The CDR3 has 12 residues.

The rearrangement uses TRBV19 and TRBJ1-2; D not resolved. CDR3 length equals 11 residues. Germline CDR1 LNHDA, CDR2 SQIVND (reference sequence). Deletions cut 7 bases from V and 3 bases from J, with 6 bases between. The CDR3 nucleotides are TGTGCCAGTACTTGGGACTATGGCTACACCTTC. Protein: CASTWDYGYTF.

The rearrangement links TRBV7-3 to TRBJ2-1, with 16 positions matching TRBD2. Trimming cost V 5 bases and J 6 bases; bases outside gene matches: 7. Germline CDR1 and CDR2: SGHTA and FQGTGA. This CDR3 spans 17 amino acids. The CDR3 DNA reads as TGTGCCAGCAGCCCCTCCGGGACTAGCGGGAGGGTCAATGAGCAGTTCTTC. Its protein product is CASSPSGTSGRVNEQFF. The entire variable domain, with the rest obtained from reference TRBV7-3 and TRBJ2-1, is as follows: GAGVSQTPSNKVTEKGKYVELRCDPISGHTALYWYRQSLGQGPEFLIYFQGTGAADDSGLPNDRFFAVRPEGSVSTLKIQRTERGDSAVYLCASSPSGTSGRVNEQFFGPGTRLTVL.

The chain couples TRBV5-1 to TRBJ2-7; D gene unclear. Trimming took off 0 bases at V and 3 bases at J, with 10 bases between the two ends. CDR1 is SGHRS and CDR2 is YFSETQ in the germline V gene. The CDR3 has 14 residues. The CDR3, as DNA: TGCGCCAGCAGCTTGGGGGTCAGCCTCTACGAGCAGTACTTC. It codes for CASSLGVSLYEQYF.

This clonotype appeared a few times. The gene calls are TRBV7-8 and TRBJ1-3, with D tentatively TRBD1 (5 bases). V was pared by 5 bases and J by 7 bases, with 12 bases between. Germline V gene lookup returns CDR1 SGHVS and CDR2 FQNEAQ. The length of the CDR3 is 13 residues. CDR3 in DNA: TGTGCCAGCAGCGGGCAGCAGGGCAACACCATATATTTT. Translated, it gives CASSGQQGNTIYF.

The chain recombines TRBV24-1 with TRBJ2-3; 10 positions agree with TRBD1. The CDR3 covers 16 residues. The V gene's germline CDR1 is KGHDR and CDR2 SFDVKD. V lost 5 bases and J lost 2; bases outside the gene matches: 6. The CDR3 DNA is TGTGCCACCAGTGCCCTGGGGACAGGGGCCACAGATACGCAGTATTTT. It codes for CATSALGTGATDTQYF.

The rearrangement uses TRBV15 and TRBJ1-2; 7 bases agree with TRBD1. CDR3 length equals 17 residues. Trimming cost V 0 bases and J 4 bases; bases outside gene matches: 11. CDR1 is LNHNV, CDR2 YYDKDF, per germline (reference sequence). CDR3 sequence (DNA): TGTGCCACCAGCAGAGAAGCGCCCTCGACAGGGATCTATGGCTACACCTTC. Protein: CATSREAPSTGIYGYTF. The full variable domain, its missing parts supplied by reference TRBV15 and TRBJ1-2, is DAMVIQNPRYQVTQFGKPVTLSCSQTLNHNVMYWYQQKSSQAPKLLFHYYDKDFNNEADTPDNFQSRRPNTSFCFLDIRSPGLGDTAMYLCATSREAPSTGIYGYTFGSGTRLTVV.

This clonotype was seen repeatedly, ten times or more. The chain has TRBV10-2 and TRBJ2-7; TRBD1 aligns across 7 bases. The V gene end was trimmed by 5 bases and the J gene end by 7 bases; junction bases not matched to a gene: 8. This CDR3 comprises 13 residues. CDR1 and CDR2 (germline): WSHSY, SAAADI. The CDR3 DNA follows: TGCGCCAGCAGTCCGGGACAGACAACTGAGCAGTACTTC. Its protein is CASSPGQTTEQYF.

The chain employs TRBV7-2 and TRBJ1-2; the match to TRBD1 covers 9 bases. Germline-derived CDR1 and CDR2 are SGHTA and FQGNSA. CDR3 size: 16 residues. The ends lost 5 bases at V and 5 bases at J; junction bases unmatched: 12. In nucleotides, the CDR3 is TGTGCCAGCAGCCCTCCCGCCAACAGGGGGCCTTATGGCTACACCTTC. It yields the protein CASSPPANRGPYGYTF.

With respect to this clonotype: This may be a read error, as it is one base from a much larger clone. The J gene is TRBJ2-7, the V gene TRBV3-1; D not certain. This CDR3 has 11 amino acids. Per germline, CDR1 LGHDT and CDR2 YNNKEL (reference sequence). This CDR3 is CASSLQYEQCF. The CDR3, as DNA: TGTGCCAGCAGCTTACAATACGAGCAGTGCTTC.

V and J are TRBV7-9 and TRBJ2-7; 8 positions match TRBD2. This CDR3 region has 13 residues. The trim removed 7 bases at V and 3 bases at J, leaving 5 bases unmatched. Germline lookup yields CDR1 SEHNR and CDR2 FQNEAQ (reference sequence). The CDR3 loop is CASTRTSIYEQYF. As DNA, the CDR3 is TGTGCCAGCACCCGGACTAGCATCTACGAGCAGTACTTC.

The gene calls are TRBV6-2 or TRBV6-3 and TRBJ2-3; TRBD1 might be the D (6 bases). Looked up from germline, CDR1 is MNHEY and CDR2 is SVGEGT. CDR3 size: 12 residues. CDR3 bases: TGTTCCTGCAGGGGATACACAGATACGCAGTATTTT. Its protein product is CSCRGYTDTQYF.

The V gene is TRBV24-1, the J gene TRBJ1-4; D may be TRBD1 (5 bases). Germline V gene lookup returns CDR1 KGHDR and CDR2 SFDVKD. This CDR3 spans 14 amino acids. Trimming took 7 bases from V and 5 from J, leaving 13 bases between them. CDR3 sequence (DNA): TGTGCCACCAGCCCGGGACCCCCCAATGAAAAACTGTTTTTT. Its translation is CATSPGPPNEKLFF.

CDR3 bases: TGCAGTGCTGCGACAGGAAGCAAATTGAACACTGAAGCTTTCTTT. Amino acids: CSAATGSKLNTEAFF. The rearrangement links TRBV20-1 to TRBJ1-1; maybe TRBD1 (6 bases). Germline V lookup: CDR1 DFQATT, CDR2 SNEGSKA (reference sequence). The CDR3 is made up of 15 amino acids. V dropped 5 bases and J dropped 0 bases, with 16 bases sitting between them.

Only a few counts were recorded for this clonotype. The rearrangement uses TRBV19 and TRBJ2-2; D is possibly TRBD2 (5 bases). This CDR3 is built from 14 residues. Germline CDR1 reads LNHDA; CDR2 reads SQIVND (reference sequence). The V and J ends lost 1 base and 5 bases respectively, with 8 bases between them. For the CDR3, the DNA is TGTGCCAGTAGTATAGTCGGGATTACCGGGGAGCTGTTTTTT. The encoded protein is CASSIVGITGELFF.